This T cell receptor beta chain was captured in a study of identical twins. Germline CDR1 MNHEY, CDR2 SVGAGI. With 5 bases removed from V and 1 base from J, the gap between germline ends came to 11 bases. The CDR3 has 14 residues. MiXCR, applied by TCRdb to the 5' RACE reads, yields one record per CDR3 protein. The data show under 900,000 distinct CDR3 sequences, with roughly 18% seen just once and over 10% held by the top ten. These data are also associated with another study on T cells expressing NK-cell markers.

Sequencing was carried out using PBMCs. The TCR was taken from a woman aged 18 to 35 in good health. The chain employs TRBV6-5 and TRBJ1-2; possibly TRBD1 for D (6 bases). CDR3 residues: CASSTRQVNYGYTF. DNA for the CDR3: TGTGCCAGCAGTACCCGACAGGTTAACTATGGCTACACCTTC.